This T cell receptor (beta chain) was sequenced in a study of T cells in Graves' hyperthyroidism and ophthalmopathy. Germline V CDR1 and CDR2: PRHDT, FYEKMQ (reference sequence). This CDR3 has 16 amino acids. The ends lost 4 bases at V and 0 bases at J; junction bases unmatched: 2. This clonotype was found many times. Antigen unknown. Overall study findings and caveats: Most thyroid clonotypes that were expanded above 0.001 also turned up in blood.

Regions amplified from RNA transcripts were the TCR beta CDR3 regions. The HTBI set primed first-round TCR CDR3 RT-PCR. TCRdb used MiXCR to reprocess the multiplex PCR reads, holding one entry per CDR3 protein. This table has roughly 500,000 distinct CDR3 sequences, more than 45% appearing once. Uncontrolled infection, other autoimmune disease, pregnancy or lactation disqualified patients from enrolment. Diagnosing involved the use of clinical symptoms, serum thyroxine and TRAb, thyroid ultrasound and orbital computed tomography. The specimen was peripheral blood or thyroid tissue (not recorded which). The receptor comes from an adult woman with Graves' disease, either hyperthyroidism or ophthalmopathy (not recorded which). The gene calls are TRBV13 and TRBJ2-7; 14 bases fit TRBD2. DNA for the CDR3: TGTGCCAGCAGCTCGGGACTAGCGGGAGACTCCTACGAGCAGTACTTC. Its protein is CASSSGLAGDSYEQYF.